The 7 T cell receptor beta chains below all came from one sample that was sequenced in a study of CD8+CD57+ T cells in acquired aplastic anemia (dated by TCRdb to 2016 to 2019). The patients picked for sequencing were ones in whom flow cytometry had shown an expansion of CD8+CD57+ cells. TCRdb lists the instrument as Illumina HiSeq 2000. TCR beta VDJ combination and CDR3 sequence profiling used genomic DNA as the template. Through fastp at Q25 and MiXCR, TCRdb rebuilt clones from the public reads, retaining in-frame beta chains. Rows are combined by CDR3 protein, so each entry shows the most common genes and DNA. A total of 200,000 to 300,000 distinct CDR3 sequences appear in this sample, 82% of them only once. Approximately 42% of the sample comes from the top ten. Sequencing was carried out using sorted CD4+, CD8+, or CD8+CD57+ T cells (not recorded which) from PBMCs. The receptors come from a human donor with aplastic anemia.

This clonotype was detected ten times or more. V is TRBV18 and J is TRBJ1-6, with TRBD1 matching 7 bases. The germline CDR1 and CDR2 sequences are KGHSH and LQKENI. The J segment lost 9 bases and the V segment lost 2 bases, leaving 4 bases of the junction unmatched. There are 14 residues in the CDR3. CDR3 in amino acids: CASSPNRGGSPLHF. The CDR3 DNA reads TGTGCCAGCTCACCAAACAGGGGCGGTTCACCCCTCCACTTT.

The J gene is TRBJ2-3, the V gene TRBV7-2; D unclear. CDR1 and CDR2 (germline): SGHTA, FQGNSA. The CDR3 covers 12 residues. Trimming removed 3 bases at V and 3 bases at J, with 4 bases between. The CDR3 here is CASSFFTDTQYF. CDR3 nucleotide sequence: TGTGCCAGCAGCTTTTTTACAGATACGCAGTATTTT.

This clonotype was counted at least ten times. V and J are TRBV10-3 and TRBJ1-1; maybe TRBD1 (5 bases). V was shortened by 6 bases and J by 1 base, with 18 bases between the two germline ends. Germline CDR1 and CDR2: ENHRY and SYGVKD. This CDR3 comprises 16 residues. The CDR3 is CAIRGQGWGPNTEAFF. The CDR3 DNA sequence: TGTGCCATCAGGGGGCAGGGATGGGGTCCGAACACTGAAGCTTTCTTT.

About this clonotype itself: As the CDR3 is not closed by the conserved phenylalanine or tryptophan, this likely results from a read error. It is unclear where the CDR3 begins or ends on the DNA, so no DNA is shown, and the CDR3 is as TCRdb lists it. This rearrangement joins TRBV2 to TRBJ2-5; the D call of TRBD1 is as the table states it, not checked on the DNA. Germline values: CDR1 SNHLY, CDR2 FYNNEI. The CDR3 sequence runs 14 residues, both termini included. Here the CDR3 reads CASSEGGSHEQLYL.

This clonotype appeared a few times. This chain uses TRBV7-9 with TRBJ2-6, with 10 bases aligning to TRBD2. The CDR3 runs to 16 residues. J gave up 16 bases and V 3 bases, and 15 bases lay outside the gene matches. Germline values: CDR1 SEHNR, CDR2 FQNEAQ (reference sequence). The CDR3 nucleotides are TGTGCCAGCAGCTTTCAAAGAAGCGGGGGGGCCAATGAGCTGACTTTC. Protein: CASSFQRSGGANELTF.

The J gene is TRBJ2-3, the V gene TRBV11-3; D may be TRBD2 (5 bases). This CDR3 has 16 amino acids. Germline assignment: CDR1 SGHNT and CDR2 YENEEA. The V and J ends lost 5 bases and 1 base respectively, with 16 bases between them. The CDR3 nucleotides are TGTGCCAGCAGCAGAGATATGAAGGGAGGCACAGATACGCAGTATTTT. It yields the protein CASSRDMKGGTDTQYF.

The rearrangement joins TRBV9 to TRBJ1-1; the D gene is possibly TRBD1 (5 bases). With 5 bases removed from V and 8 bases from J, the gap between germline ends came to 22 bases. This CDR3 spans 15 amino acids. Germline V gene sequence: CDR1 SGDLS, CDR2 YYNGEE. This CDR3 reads CASRLDRNRNSEAFF. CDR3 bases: TGTGCCAGCAGATTAGATCGGAACAGGAACTCCGAAGCTTTCTTT.